These T cell receptor beta chains were read from a single sample in a study of cytomegalovirus exposure and HLA in healthy donors. Profiling relied on immunoSEQ multiplex PCR, and the TCRdb table lists in-frame clones only, not all of them. The sample contains 70,000 to 100,000 clones, about four fifths of which appear only once. Sequencing used PBMCs. The receptor source for this set is a man between 45 and 60 years old in good health and CMV-seropositive. The CDR3 runs from the conserved cysteine through the conserved F or W. Each record gives: J gene, clone size, V gene, D gene, CDR3 DNA, CDR3 protein. The D gene is left open where the match is weak. Expanded clones are given a class, and other clones once, few, many or no size at all.

J: TRBJ1-1
size: -
V: TRBV7-3
D: -
DNA: TGTGCCAGCAGCTTAGGGCCGCAGGGAAATACTGAAGCTTTCTTT
CDR3: CASSLGPQGNTEAFF

J: TRBJ1-1
size: -
V: TRBV5-1
D: -
DNA: TGCGCCAGCAGCCCCCGGGCAGGGAGAATCGGGAGTACTGAAGCTTTCTTT
CDR3: CASSPRAGRIGSTEAFF

J: TRBJ2-2
size: few
V: TRBV18
D: TRBD2
DNA: TGTGCCAGCTCACCACTAGCGGGGTCTGAAACCGGGGAGCTGTTTTTT
CDR3: CASSPLAGSETGELFF

J: TRBJ1-5
size: -
V: TRBV19
D: TRBD1
DNA: TGTGCCAGTAGTGCCACGGGACAGGGGGCGCTTCAGCCCCAGCATTTT
CDR3: CASSATGQGALQPQHF

J: TRBJ2-1
size: -
V: TRBV29-1
D: TRBD2
DNA: TGCAGCCACCGACTAGCTGCTTACAATGAGCAGTTCTTC
CDR3: CSHRLAAYNEQFF

J: TRBJ2-3
size: -
V: TRBV7-3
D: TRBD2
DNA: TGTGCCAGCAGCTTAACGGGAGCGGGACCCCTGGATACGCAGTATTTT
CDR3: CASSLTGAGPLDTQYF

J: TRBJ2-1
size: -
V: TRBV27
D: TRBD2
DNA: TGTGCCAGCAGTTATGGCGGGAGCGCCGCCTCCTACAATGAGCAGTTCTTC
CDR3: CASSYGGSAASYNEQFF

J: TRBJ1-3
size: few
V: TRBV2
D: TRBD1
DNA: TGTGCCAGCAGTCAGGACAGGGGGAATGGAAACACCATATATTTT
CDR3: CASSQDRGNGNTIYF

J: TRBJ2-2
size: -
V: TRBV6-5
D: -
DNA: TGTGCCAGCAGTTACTCACCCGGGTCTTACGGGGAGCTGTTTTTT
CDR3: CASSYSPGSYGELFF

J: TRBJ2-7
size: -
V: TRBV6-1
D: -
DNA: TGTGCCAGCGAGGGACACACCTACGAGCAGTACTTC
CDR3: CASEGHTYEQYF

J: TRBJ2-3
size: once
V: TRBV18
D: TRBD2
DNA: TGTGCCAGCTCACCCCCGGGACTAGGGGGCACAGATACGCAGTATTTT
CDR3: CASSPPGLGGTDTQYF

J: TRBJ2-7
size: -
V: TRBV11-2
D: TRBD2
DNA: TGTGCCAGCAGCTCCCGACTAGCTGACTCCTACGAGCAGTACTTC
CDR3: CASSSRLADSYEQYF

J: TRBJ2-7
size: -
V: TRBV5-1
D: TRBD1
DNA: TGCGCCAGCAGCCCGGAGGGACAGGGGTACTTAGTGCAGTACTTC
CDR3: CASSPEGQGYLVQYF

J: TRBJ2-7
size: -
V: TRBV30
D: TRBD1
DNA: TGTGCCTGGATTAAGGGGGCAGAGCAGTACTTC
CDR3: CAWIKGAEQYF

J: TRBJ2-7
size: once
V: TRBV6-5
D: -
DNA: TGTGCCATCTCCCCCGGACAGTCCTACGAGCAGTACTTC
CDR3: CAISPGQSYEQYF

J: TRBJ2-1
size: -
V: TRBV5-1
D: TRBD2
DNA: TGCGCCAGCAGCTTACCGACTAGCGGGGCGAGTTTCTCCTACAATGAGCAGTTCTTC
CDR3: CASSLPTSGASFSYNEQFF

J: TRBJ2-6
size: -
V: TRBV7-9
D: -
DNA: TGTGCCAGCAGCTTAGCTAGAGCAGGGAAAGGGGCCAACGGCCTGACTTTC
CDR3: CASSLARAGKGANGLTF

J: TRBJ2-1
size: once
V: TRBV7-9
D: TRBD2
DNA: TGTGCCAGCAGCTTAGCGGGAGGGATCTACAATGAGCAGTTCTTC
CDR3: CASSLAGGIYNEQFF

J: TRBJ2-3
size: -
V: TRBV7-9
D: TRBD1
DNA: TGTGCCAGCAGCTCCCCCTGGGGACAGGGGGCAGATACGCAGTATTTT
CDR3: CASSSPWGQGADTQYF

J: TRBJ2-4
size: -
V: TRBV28
D: -
DNA: TGTGCCAGCAGCCCCCCGGGTTTTGACAGTCAGTACTTC
CDR3: CASSPPGFDSQYF

J: TRBJ1-2
size: -
V: TRBV11-2
D: TRBD1
DNA: TGTGCCAGCACCACAGGGGAGAACTATGGCTACACCTTC
CDR3: CASTTGENYGYTF

J: TRBJ2-2
size: -
V: TRBV4-2
D: -
DNA: TGTGCCAGCAGCCAAGCTCTAGCTGGCGGGGAGCTGTTTTTT
CDR3: CASSQALAGGELFF